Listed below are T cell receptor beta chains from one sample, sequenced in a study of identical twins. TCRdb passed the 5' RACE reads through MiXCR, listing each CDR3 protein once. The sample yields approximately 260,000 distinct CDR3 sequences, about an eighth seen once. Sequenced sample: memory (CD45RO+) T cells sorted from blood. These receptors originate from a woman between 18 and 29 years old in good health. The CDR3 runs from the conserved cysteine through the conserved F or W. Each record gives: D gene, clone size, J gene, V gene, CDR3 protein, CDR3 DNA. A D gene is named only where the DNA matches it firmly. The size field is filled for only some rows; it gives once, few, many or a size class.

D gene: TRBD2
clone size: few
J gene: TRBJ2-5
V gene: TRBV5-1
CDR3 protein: CASAKLAGRQETQYF
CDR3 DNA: TGCGCCAGCGCAAAACTAGCGGGAAGGCAAGAGACCCAGTACTTC

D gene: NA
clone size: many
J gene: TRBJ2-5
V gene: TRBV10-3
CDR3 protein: CAIRSDQGTQYF
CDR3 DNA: TGTGCCATCAGGTCTGATCAGGGGACCCAGTACTTC

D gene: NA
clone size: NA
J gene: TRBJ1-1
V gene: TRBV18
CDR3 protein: CASSPEFDTEAFF
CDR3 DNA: TGTGCCAGCTCACCCGAGTTTGACACTGAAGCTTTCTTT

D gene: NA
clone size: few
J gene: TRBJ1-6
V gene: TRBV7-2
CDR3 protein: CASSLVLGPSNSPLHF
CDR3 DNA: TGTGCCAGCAGCTTAGTGCTGGGCCCATCTAATTCACCCCTCCACTTT

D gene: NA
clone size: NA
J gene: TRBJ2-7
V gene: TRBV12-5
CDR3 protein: CASGWGTEGTQAYEQYF
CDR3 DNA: TGTGCTAGTGGTTGGGGAACCGAAGGGACGCAAGCCTACGAGCAGTACTTC

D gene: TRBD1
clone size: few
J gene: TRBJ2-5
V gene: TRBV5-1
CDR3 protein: CASSLEGGGETQYF
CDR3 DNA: TGCGCCAGCAGCTTGGAAGGGGGCGGGGAGACCCAGTACTTC

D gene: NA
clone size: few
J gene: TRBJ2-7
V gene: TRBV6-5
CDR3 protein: CASSFNDLTLYEQYF
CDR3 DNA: TGTGCCAGCAGTTTTAATGATTTGACCCTCTACGAGCAGTACTTC

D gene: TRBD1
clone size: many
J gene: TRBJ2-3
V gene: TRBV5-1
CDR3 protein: CASRWDRDTQYF
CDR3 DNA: TGCGCCAGCAGATGGGACAGGGATACGCAGTATTTT

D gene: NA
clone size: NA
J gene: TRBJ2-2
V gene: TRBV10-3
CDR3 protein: CAIKPRNTGELFF
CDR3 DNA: TGTGCCATCAAGCCAAGGAACACCGGGGAGCTGTTTTTT

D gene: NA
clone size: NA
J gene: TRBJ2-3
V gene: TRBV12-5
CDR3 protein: CASGLGSGSTDTQYF
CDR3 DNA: TGTGCTAGTGGTTTGGGAAGCGGGAGCACAGATACGCAGTATTTT

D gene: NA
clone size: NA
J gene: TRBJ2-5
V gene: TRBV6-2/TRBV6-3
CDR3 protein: CASKERGMQYQETQYF
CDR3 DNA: TGTGCCAGCAAGGAACGGGGGATGCAGTACCAAGAGACCCAGTACTTC

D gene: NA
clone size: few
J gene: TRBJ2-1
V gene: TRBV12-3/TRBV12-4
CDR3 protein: CASRASPGLGRGPYNEQFF
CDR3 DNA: TGTGCCAGCAGAGCAAGCCCGGGACTAGGGAGGGGGCCCTACAATGAGCAGTTCTTC

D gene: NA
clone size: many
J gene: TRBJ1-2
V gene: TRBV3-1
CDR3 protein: CASSLGLSGGYTF
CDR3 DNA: TGTGCCAGCAGCCTCGGACTCTCGGGTGGCTACACCTTC

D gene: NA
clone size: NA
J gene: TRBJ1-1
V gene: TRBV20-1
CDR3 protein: CSARETMNTEAFF
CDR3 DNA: TGCAGTGCTAGAGAGACAATGAACACTGAAGCTTTCTTT

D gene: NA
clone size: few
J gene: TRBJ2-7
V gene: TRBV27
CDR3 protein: CASSLWPPAEQYF
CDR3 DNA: TGTGCCAGCAGTTTATGGCCACCGGCGGAGCAGTACTTC

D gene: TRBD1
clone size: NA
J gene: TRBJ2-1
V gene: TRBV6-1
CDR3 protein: CATLGQGRNEQFF
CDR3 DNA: TGTGCCACTCTGGGACAGGGGCGAAATGAGCAGTTCTTC

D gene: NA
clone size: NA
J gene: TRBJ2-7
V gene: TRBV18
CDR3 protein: CASSPVVGSPISYEQYF
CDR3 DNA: TGTGCCAGCTCACCAGTAGTAGGCAGCCCTATTTCCTACGAGCAGTACTTC

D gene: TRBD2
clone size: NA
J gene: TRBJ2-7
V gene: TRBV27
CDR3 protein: CASSSGTSGGATLGQYF
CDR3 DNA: TGTGCCAGCAGTTCTGGGACTAGCGGGGGGGCAACCCTGGGGCAGTACTTC

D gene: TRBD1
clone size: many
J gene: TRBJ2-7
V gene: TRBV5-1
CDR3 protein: CASSLMDRRYEQYF
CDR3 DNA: TGCGCCAGCAGCTTGATGGACAGGAGGTACGAGCAGTACTTC

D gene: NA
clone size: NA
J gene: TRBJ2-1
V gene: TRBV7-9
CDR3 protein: CASGRFGARLSNEQFF
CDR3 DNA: TGTGCCAGCGGGCGGTTCGGGGCGCGGCTTTCCAATGAGCAGTTCTTC

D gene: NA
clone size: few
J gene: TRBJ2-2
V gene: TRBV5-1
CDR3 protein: CASTEGFNTGELFF
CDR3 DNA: TGCGCCAGCACGGAGGGCTTCAACACCGGGGAGCTGTTTTTT

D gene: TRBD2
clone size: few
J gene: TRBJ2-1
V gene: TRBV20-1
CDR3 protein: CSASGLLAGGGNEQFF
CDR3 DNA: TGCAGTGCTAGCGGTCTACTAGCGGGAGGGGGTAATGAGCAGTTCTTC

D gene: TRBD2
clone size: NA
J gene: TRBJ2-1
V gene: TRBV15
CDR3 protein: CATSTSGGDYNEQFF
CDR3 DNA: TGTGCCACCAGTACGAGCGGGGGCGACTACAATGAGCAGTTCTTC

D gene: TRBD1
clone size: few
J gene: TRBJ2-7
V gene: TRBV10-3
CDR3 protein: CAISPRDRGNEQYF
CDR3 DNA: TGTGCCATCAGCCCGCGGGACAGGGGAAACGAGCAGTACTTC

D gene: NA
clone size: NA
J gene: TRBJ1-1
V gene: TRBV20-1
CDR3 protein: CSARDQRATNTEAFF
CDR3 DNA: TGCAGTGCTAGAGATCAGCGGGCCACGAACACTGAAGCTTTCTTT

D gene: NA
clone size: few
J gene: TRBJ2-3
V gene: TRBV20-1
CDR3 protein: CSASGRFGTDTQYF
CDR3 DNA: TGCAGTGCTAGTGGGCGCTTCGGGACAGATACGCAGTATTTT

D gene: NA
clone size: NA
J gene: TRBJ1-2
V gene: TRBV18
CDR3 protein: CASSHSPGLRYGYTF
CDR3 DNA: TGTGCCAGCTCACACTCTCCGGGACTTCGATATGGCTACACCTTC

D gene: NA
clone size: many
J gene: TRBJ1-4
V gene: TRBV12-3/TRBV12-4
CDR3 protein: CASSSRPVGEKLFF
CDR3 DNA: TGTGCCAGCAGTTCCAGACCTGTTGGTGAAAAACTGTTTTTT